The present entry profiles one TCR beta chain with its context. As yet, its antigen is unknown. This record belongs to a study of T cell repertoires in ileal Crohn's disease. This table comes from immunoSEQ multiplex PCR, and its TCRdb copy is limited to in-frame clones, with some not included. In the table there are under 7,000 clones, around four fifths of which are singletons. Notes on the study in general: Sorted CD8 T cells held more high-frequency clones than CD4.

This CDR3 comprises 13 residues. V was pared by 8 bases and J by 7 bases, with 12 bases between. Per germline, CDR1 MNHNS and CDR2 SASEGT. The V call is TRBV6-1, the J call TRBJ1-6; D may be TRBD1 (5 bases). This TCR was sampled from an adult with Crohn's disease. Specimen: ileal tissue. Written as DNA, the CDR3 is TGTGCCAGCTGGGGGTACGGGAATTCACCCCTCCACTTT. It codes for CASWGYGNSPLHF.